This T cell receptor beta chain is drawn from a study of regulatory T cells in long-lasting Graves disease. Time point meaning: newly diagnosed GD, antithyroid drugs for less than 3 months. From RNA extracted from PBMCs, the TCR library was made. The V gene's germline CDR1 is MNHEY and CDR2 SVGEGT. J lost 6 bases, V lost 0 bases, and 5 bases had no gene match. The CDR3 sequence is 15 residues long. HTBI primers from iRepertoire and Arm-PCR of CDR3 regions yielded the TCR beta libraries. TCRdb called the multiplex PCR reads again in MiXCR, with one record for every CDR3 protein. This table has 400,000 to 550,000 distinct CDR3 sequences, roughly 17% appearing once. These same data were also listed under a study on T cells in Graves' hyperthyroidism and ophthalmopathy. That study adds: Carried out on the TCR CDR3, a first-round RT-PCR used the HTBI primer set.

This chain connects TRBV6-2 or TRBV6-3 to TRBJ2-1; the match to TRBD1 covers 7 bases. Sequencing used peripheral blood mononuclear cells (PBMCs), obtained at new diagnosis, from a patient treated with antithyroid drugs. The TCR comes from a woman between 18 and 29 years old with Graves disease. This CDR3 reads CASSYSTGFVNEQFF. The DNA of the CDR3 is TGTGCCAGCAGTTACTCGACAGGGTTTGTCAATGAGCAGTTCTTC.